The source of this T cell receptor (beta chain) is a study of technical replicates of blood from several donors. Assay used: immunoSEQ multiplex PCR; TCRdb lists only in-frame clones, some missing. The repertoire has some 63,000 clones, about 86% of them found once; the top ten carry about 5.5%. V shed 0 bases and J shed 1 base, with 16 bases lying between them. The CDR3 totals 17 residues. Germline assignment: CDR1 GTSNPN and CDR2 SVGIG (reference sequence). This receptor was identified in a human donor in good health. Some clones in this sample may be carry-over from other donors' samples. Sequenced sample: PBMCs. V usage is TRBV30 and J usage is TRBJ2-4; TRBD1 is a possible D gene (5 bases). The DNA for the CDR3 is TGTGCCTGGAGTGTGAGGCTGACAGAAGGGGCCAAAAACATTCAGTACTTC. The encoded protein is CAWSVRLTEGAKNIQYF. The full variable domain, rest sourced from reference TRBV30 and TRBJ2-4, is SQTIHQWPATLVQPVGSPLSLECTVEGTSNPNLYWYRQAAGRGLQLLFYSVGIGQISSEVPQNLSASRPQDRQFILSSKKLLLSDSGFYLCAWSVRLTEGAKNIQYFGAGTRLSVL.